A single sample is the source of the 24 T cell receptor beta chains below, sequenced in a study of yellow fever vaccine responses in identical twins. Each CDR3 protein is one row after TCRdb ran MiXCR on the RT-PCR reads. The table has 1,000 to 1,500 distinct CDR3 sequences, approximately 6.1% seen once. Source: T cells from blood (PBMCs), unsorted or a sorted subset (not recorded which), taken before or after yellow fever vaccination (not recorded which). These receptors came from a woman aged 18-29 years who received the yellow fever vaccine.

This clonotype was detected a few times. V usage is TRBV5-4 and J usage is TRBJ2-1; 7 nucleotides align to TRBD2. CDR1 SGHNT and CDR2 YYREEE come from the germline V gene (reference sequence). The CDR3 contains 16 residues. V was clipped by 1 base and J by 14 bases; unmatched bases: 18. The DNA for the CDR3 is TGTGCCAGCAGCTTGCCCATGGGAGGGCTAGCAGACAATGAGTTCTTC. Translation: CASSLPMGGLADNEFF. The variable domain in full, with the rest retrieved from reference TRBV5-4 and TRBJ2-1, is ETGVTQSPTHLIKTRGQQVTLRCSSQSGHNTVSWYQQALGQGPQFIFQYYREEENGRGNFPPRFSGLQFPNYSSELNVNALELDDSALYLCASSLPMGGLADNEFFGPGTRLTVL.

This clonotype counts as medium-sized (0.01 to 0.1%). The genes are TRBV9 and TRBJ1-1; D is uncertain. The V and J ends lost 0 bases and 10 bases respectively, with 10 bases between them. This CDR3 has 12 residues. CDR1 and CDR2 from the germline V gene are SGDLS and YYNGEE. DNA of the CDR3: TGTGCCAGCAGCGTAGACGGCTTGAGAGCTTTCTTT. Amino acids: CASSVDGLRAFF.

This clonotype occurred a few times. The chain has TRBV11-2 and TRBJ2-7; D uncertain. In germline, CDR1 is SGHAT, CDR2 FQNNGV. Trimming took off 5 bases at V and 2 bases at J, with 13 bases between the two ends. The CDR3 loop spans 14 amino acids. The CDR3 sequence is CASSPGPNAYEQYF. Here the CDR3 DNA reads TGTGCCAGCAGCCCCGGGCCCAACGCCTACGAGCAGTACTTC.

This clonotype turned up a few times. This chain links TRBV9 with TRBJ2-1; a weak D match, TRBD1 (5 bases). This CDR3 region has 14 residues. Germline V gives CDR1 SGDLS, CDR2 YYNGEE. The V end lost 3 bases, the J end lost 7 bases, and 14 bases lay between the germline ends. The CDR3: CASSAQAGGNEQFF. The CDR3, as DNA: TGTGCCAGCAGCGCACAGGCCGGTGGGAATGAGCAGTTCTTC. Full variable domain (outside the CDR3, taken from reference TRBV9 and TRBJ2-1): DSGVTQTPKHLITATGQRVTLRCSPRSGDLSVYWYQQSLDQGLQFLIQYYNGEERAKGNILERFSAQQFPDLHSELNLSSLELGDSALYFCASSAQAGGNEQFFGPGTRLTVL.

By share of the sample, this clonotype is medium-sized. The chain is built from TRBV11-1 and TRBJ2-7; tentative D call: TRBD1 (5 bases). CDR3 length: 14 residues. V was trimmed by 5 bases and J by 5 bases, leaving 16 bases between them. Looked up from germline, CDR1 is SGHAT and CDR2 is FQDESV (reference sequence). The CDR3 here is CASSLNSGIHEQYF. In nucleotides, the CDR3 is TGTGCCAGCAGCCTAAATTCAGGGATCCACGAGCAGTACTTC.

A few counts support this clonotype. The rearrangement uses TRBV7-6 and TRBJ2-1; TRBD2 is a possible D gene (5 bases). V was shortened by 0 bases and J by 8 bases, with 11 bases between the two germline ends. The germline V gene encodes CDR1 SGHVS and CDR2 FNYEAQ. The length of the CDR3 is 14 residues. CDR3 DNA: TGTGCCAGCAGCTTAGCAGTGGCGCGGGATGAGCAGTTCTTC. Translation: CASSLAVARDEQFF.

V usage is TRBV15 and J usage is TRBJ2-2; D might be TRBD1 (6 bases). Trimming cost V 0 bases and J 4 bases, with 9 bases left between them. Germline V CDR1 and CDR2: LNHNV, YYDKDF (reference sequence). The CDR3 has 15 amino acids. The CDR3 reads CATSREVGATGELFF. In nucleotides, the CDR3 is TGTGCCACCAGCAGAGAGGTGGGGGCCACCGGGGAGCTGTTTTTT.

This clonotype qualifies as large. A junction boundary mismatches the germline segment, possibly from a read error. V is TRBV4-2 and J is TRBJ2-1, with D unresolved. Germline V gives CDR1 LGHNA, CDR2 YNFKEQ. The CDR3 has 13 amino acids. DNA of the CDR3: TGTGCCAGCAGCGAAGACGGACCCACCGAGCAGTTCTTC. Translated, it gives CASSEDGPTEQFF.

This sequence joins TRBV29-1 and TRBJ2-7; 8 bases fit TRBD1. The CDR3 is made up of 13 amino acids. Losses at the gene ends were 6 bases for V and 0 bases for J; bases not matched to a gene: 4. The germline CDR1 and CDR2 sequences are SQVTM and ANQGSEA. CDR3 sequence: CSVRTGSSYEQYF. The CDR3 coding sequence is TGCAGCGTGAGGACAGGGAGCTCCTACGAGCAGTACTTC.

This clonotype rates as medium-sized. As DNA, the CDR3 is TGCGCCAGCAGTGAGTCGGCAGGAGATACGCAGTATTTT. It is translated as CASSESAGDTQYF. The chain has TRBV10-2 and TRBJ2-3; no firm D call. This CDR3 has 13 residues. The germline gives CDR1 WSHSY, CDR2 SAAADI. With 0 bases removed from V and 5 bases from J, the gap between germline ends came to 6 bases.

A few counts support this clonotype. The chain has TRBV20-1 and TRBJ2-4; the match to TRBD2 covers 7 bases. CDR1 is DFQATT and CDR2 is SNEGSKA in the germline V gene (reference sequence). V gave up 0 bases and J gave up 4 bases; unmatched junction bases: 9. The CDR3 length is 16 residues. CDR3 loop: CSARDFLVAGKNIQYF. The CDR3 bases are TGCAGTGCTAGAGATTTTCTGGTAGCGGGTAAAAACATTCAGTACTTC.

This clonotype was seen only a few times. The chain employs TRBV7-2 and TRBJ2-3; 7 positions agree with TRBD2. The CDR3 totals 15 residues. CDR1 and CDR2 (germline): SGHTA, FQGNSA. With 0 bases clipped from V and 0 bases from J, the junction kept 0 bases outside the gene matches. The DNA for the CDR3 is TGTGCCAGCAGCTTAGCGCGGGGGAGCACAGATACGCAGTATTTT. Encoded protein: CASSLARGSTDTQYF.

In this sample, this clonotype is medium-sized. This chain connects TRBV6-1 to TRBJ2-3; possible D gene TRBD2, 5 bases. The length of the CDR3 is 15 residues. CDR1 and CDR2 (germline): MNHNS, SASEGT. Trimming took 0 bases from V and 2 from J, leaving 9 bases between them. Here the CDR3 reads CASSEAERSTDTQYF. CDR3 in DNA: TGTGCCAGCAGTGAAGCTGAGCGGTCCACAGATACGCAGTATTTT.

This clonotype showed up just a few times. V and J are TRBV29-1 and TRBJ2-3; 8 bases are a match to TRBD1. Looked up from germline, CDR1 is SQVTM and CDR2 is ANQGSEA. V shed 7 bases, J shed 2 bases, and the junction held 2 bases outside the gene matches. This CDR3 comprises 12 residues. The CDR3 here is CSGTGITDTQYF. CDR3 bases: TGCAGCGGGACAGGGATCACAGATACGCAGTATTTT.

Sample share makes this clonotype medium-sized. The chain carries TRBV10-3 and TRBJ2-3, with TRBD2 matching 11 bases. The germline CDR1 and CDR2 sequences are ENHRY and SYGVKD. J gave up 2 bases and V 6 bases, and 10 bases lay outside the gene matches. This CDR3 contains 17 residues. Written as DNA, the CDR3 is TGTGCCATCAGCCATTCGACTAGCGGGGTTTCCACAGATACGCAGTATTTT. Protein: CAISHSTSGVSTDTQYF.

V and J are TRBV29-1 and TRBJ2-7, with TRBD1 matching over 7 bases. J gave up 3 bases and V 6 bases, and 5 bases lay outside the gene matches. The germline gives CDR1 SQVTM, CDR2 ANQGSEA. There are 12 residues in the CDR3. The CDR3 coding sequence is TGCAGCGTGCGACAGGGAATCTACGAGCAGTACTTC. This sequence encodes CSVRQGIYEQYF.

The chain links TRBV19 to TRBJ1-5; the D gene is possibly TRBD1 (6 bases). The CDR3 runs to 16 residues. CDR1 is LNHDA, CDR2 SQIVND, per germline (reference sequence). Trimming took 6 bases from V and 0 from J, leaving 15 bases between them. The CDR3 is CASSYAQGFSNQPQHF. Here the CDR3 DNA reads TGTGCCAGTAGCTACGCCCAGGGGTTTAGCAATCAGCCCCAGCATTTT.

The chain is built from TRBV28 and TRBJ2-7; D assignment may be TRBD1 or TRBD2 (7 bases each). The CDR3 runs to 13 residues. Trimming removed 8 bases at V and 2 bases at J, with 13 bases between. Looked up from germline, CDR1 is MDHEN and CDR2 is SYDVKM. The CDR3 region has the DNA TGTGCCAGCGGGGGGGGGACAGCCTACGAGCAGTACTTC. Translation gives CASGGGTAYEQYF. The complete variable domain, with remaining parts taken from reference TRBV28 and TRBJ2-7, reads DVKVTQSSRYLVKRTGEKVFLECVQDMDHENMFWYRQDPGLGLRLIYFSYDVKMKEKGDIPEGYSVSREKKERFSLILESASTNQTSMYLCASGGGTAYEQYFGPGTRLTVT.

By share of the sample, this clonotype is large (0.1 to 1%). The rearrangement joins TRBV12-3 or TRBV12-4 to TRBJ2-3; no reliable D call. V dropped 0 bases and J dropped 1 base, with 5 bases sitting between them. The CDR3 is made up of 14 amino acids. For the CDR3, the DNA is TGTGCCAGCAGTTTAGCGCAGGGCACAGATACGCAGTATTTT. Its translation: CASSLAQGTDTQYF.

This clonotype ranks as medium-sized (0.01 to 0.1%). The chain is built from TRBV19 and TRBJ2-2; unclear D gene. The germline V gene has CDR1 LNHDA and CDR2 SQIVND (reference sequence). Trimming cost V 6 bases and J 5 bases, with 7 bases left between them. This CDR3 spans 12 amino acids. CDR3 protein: CASSKQTGELFF. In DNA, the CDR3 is TGTGCCAGTAGCAAGCAGACCGGGGAGCTGTTTTTT.

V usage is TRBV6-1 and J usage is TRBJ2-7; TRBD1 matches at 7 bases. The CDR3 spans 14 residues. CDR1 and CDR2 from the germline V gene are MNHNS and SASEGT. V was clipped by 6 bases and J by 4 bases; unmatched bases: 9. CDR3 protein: CASSHLEGAYEQYF. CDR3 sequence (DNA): TGTGCCAGCAGCCACCTAGAGGGGGCGTACGAGCAGTACTTC.

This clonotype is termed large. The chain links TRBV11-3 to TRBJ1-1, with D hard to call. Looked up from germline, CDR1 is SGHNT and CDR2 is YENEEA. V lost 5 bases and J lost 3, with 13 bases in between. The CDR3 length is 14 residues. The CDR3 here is CASSKPQLDTEAFF. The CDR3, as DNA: TGTGCCAGCAGCAAGCCCCAACTGGACACTGAAGCTTTCTTT.

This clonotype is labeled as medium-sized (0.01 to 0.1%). CDR3 in DNA: TGTGCCAGCAGTTCCCGGACCGGGGAGCTGTTTTTT. It is translated as CASSSRTGELFF. The rearrangement joins TRBV6-2 or TRBV6-3 to TRBJ2-2; no reliable D call. Germline V lookup: CDR1 MNHEY, CDR2 SVGEGT. CDR3 length: 12 amino acids. Trimming pared 4 bases from V and 5 bases from J, leaving 5 bases between.

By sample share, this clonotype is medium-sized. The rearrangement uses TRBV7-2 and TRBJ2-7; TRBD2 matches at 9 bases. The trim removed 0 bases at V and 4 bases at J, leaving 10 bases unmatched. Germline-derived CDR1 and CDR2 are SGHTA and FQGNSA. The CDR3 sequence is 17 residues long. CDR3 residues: CASSLAGGGLAEYEQYF. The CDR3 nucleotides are TGTGCCAGCAGCTTAGCGGGTGGGGGACTAGCAGAGTACGAGCAGTACTTC.